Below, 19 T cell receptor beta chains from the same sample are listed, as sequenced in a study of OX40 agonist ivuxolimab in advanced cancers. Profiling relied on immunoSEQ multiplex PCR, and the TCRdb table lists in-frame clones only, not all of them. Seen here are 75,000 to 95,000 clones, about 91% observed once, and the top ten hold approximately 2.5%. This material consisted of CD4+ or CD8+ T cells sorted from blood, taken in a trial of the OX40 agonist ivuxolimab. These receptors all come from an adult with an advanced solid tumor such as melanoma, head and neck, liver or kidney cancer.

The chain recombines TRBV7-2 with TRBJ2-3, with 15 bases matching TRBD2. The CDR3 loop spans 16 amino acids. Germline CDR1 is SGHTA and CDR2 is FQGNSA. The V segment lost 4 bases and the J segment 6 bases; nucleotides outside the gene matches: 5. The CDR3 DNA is TGTGCCAGCAGCTCCGGACTAGCGGGAGGGCAGGATACGCAGTATTTT. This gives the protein CASSSGLAGGQDTQYF.

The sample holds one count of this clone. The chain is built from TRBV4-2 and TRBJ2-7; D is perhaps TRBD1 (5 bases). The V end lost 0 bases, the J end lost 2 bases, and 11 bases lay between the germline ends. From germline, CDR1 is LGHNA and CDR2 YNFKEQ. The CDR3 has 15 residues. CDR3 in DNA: TGTGCCAGCAGCCAAGAGGAAGGGGCGGCCTACGAGCAGTACTTC. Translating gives CASSQEEGAAYEQYF.

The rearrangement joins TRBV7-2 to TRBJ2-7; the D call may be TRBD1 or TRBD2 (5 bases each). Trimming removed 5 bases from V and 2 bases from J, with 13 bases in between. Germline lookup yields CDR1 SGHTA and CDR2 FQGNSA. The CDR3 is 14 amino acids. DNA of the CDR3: TGTGCCAGCAGCCCCCGGGGCCTCGCCTACGAGCAGTACTTC. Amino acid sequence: CASSPRGLAYEQYF. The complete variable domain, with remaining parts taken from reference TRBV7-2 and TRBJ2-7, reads GAGVSQSPSNKVTEKGKDVELRCDPISGHTALYWYRQSLGQGLEFLIYFQGNSAPDKSGLPSDRFSAERTGGSVSTLTIQRTQQEDSAVYLCASSPRGLAYEQYFGPGTRLTVT.

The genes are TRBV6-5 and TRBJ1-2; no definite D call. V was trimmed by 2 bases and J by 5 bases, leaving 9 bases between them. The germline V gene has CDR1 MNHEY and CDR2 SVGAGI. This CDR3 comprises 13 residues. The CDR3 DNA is TGTGCCAGCAGTTACCGGGTCGGATATGGCTACACCTTC. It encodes CASSYRVGYGYTF.

In nucleotides, the CDR3 is TGTGCCAGCAGTTCCCCTACAGGGGGCTATCAGCCCCAGCATTTT. Protein: CASSSPTGGYQPQHF. The V call is TRBV28, the J call TRBJ1-5; 9 nucleotides line up with TRBD1. Germline CDR1 MDHEN, CDR2 SYDVKM. V shed 4 bases, J shed 5 bases, and the junction held 6 bases outside the gene matches. The CDR3 runs to 15 residues.

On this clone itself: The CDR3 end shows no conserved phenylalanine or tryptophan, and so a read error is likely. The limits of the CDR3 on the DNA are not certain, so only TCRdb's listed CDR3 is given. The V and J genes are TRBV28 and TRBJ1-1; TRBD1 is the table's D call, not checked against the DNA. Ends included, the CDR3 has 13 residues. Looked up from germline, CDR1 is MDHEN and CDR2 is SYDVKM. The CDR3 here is CASSSTGTGGMRR.

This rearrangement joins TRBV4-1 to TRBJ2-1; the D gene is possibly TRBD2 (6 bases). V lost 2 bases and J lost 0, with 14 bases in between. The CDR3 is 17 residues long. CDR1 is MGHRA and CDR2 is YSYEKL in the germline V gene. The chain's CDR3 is CASSQTGTSSSYNEQFF. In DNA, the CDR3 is TGCGCCAGCAGCCAAACCGGGACTTCGAGCTCCTACAATGAGCAGTTCTTC.

The DNA for the CDR3 is TGCAGCGTTGCCCGACTAGCGGAATACAATGAGCAGTTCTTC. It is translated as CSVARLAEYNEQFF. The J gene is TRBJ2-1, the V gene TRBV29-1; 9 positions agree with TRBD2. The length of the CDR3 is 14 residues. Germline V gene sequence: CDR1 SQVTM, CDR2 ANQGSEA. The junction had 5 bases not matched to a gene; V was cut back by 4 bases and J by 4 bases.

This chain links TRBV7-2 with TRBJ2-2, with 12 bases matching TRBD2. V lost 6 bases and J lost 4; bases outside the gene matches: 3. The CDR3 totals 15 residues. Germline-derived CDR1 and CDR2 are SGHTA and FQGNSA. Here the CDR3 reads CASRQTSGSTGELFF. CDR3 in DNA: TGTGCCAGCAGACAGACTAGCGGGAGCACCGGGGAGCTGTTTTTT. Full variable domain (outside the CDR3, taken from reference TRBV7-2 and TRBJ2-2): GAGVSQSPSNKVTEKGKDVELRCDPISGHTALYWYRQSLGQGLEFLIYFQGNSAPDKSGLPSDRFSAERTGGSVSTLTIQRTQQEDSAVYLCASRQTSGSTGELFFGEGSRLTVL.

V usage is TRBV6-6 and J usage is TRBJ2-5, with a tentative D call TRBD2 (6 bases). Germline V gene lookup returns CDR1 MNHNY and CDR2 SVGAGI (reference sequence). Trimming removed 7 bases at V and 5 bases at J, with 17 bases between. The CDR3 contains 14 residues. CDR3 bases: TGTGCCAGCACCGCGACTAGGTCAGCGGAGACCCAGTACTTC. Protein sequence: CASTATRSAETQYF.

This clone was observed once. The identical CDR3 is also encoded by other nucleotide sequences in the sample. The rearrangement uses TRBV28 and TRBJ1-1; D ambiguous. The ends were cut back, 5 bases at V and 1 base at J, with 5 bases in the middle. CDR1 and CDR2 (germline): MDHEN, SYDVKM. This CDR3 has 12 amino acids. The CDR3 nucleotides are TGTGCCAGCAGTCTAAGGAACACTGAAGCTTTCTTT. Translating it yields CASSLRNTEAFF. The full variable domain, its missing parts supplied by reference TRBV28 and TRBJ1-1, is DVKVTQSSRYLVKRTGEKVFLECVQDMDHENMFWYRQDPGLGLRLIYFSYDVKMKEKGDIPEGYSVSREKKERFSLILESASTNQTSMYLCASSLRNTEAFFGQGTRLTVV.

DNA of the CDR3: TGTGCCTGGAGCGTTGGACAGGGCGAAGAGACCCAGTACTTC. Translation gives CAWSVGQGEETQYF. The V and J genes are TRBV30 and TRBJ2-5, with TRBD1 matching over 8 bases. Looked up from germline, CDR1 is GTSNPN and CDR2 is SVGIG (reference sequence). Trimming removed 3 bases from V and 3 bases from J; junction bases left unmatched: 6. The CDR3 length is 14 residues. The full variable domain, with the rest looked up from reference TRBV30 and TRBJ2-5, is SQTIHQWPATLVQPVGSPLSLECTVEGTSNPNLYWYRQAAGRGLQLLFYSVGIGQISSEVPQNLSASRPQDRQFILSSKKLLLSDSGFYLCAWSVGQGEETQYFGPGTRLLVL.

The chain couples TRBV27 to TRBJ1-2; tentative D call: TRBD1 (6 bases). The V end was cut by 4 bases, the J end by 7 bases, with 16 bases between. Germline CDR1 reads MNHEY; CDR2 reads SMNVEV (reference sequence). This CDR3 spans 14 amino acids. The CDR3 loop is CASSSPQGFGGYTF. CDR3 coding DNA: TGTGCCAGCAGTTCACCACAGGGATTCGGTGGCTACACCTTC.

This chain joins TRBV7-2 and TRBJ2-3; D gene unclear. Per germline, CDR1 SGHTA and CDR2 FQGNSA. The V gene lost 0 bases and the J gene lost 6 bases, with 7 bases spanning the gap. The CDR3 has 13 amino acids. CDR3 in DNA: TGTGCCAGCAGCTTAGCTGCGGTGGATACGCAGTATTTT. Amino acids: CASSLAAVDTQYF.

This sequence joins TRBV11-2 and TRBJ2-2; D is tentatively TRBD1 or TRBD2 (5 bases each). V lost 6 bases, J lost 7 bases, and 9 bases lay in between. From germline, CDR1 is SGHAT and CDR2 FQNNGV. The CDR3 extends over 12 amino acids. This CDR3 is CASSKGSGELFF. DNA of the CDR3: TGTGCCAGCAGTAAGGGGAGCGGGGAGCTGTTTTTT. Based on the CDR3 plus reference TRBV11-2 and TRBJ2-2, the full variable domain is EAGVAQSPRYKIIEKRQSVAFWCNPISGHATLYWYQQILGQGPKLLIQFQNNGVVDDSQLPKDRFSAERLKGVDSTLKIQPAKLEDSAVYLCASSKGSGELFFGEGSRLTVL.

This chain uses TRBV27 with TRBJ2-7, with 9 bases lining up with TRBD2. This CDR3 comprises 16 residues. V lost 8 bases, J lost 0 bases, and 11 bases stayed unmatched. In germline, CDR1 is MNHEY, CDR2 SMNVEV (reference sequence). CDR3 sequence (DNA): TGTGCCAGCCGTAGGGCGGCGGGAGGGTCCTCCTACGAGCAGTACTTC. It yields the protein CASRRAAGGSSYEQYF.

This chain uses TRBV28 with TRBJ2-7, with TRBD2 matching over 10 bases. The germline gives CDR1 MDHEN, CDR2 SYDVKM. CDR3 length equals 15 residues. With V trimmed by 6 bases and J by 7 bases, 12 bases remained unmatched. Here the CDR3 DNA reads TGTGCCAGCAGAGCTTCAGCGGGAGGGTCCTTAGAGCAGTACTTC. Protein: CASRASAGGSLEQYF. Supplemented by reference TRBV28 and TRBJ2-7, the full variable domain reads DVKVTQSSRYLVKRTGEKVFLECVQDMDHENMFWYRQDPGLGLRLIYFSYDVKMKEKGDIPEGYSVSREKKERFSLILESASTNQTSMYLCASRASAGGSLEQYFGPGTRLTVT.

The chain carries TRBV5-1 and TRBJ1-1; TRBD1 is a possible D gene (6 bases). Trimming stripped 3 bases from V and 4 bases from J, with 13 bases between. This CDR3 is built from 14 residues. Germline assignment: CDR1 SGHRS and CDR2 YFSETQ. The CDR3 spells CASSSLWGATEAFF. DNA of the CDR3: TGCGCCAGCAGCTCGCTTTGGGGGGCCACTGAAGCTTTCTTT. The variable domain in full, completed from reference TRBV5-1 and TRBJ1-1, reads KAGVTQTPRYLIKTRGQQVTLSCSPISGHRSVSWYQQTPGQGLQFLFEYFSETQRNKGNFPGRFSGRQFSNSRSEMNVSTLELGDSALYLCASSSLWGATEAFFGQGTRLTVV.

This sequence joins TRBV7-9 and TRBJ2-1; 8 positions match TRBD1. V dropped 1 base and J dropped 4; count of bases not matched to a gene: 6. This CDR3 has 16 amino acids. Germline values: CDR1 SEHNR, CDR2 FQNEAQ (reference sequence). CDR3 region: CASSLGFRQGYNEQFF. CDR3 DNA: TGTGCCAGCAGCTTAGGTTTCAGACAGGGGTACAATGAGCAGTTCTTC.